The sequence of this TCR beta chain was determined in a study of graft-versus-host responses after intestinal transplantation. Looking at the study overall: Grafts that recipients had were multivisceral, liver-intestinal, or isolated intestinal transplants.

Produced via immunoSEQ multiplex PCR; TCRdb's table is partial and in-frame only. The table shows about 97,000 clones, with 90% occurring only once. Germline CDR1 is SQVTM and CDR2 is ANQGSEA. V lost 6 bases to trimming and J lost 3 bases, with 11 bases between them. This CDR3 comprises 12 residues. The sample in question was PBMCs, obtained about 450 days after intestinal transplant. This sequence was found in a human patient who received an intestinal transplant, so some T cells may come from the graft donor. The chain joins TRBV29-1 to TRBJ1-2; the D gene is possibly TRBD1 (5 bases). DNA for the CDR3: TGCAGCGTCCCGACAGCCTACTATGGCTACACCTTC. Translating gives CSVPTAYYGYTF.